What follows are 20 T cell receptor beta chains derived from one specimen sequenced in a study of response to subunit inactivated influenza vaccine. TCRdb reprocessed the RT-PCR reads via MiXCR and lists one record per CDR3 protein. Of around 790,000 distinct CDR3 sequences in the sample, 21% were seen once. This specimen consisted of PBMCs from blood, obtained around 5 days after vaccination. The receptor source for this set is a man in his fifties or sixties who received an inactivated influenza vaccine.

On this clonotype itself: A much larger clone differs from this one at a single base, so this may be a read error. The chain couples TRBV20-1 to TRBJ2-7, with a tentative D call TRBD2 (5 bases). Germline V gives CDR1 DFQATT, CDR2 SNEGSKA (reference sequence). The CDR3 totals 15 residues. Trimming cost V 2 bases and J 3 bases, with 17 bases left between them. CDR3 amino acids: CSARSSREAGYEQYF. The DNA for the CDR3 is TGCAGTGCTAGAAGCTCGAGGGAAGCTGGCTACGAGCAGTACTTC.

This clonotype was counted only a few times. This sequence joins TRBV25-1 and TRBJ2-7, with D maybe TRBD1 (5 bases). The CDR3 runs to 13 residues. V dropped 4 bases and J dropped 4 bases, with 11 bases sitting between them. In germline, CDR1 is MGHDK, CDR2 SYGVNS. CDR3 sequence reads: CASSVHRLYEQYF. CDR3 DNA sequence: TGTGCCAGCAGTGTACACAGGTTATACGAGCAGTACTTC.

This clonotype was found many times. This sequence joins TRBV7-2 and TRBJ2-6; D possibly corresponds to TRBD1 (6 bases). CDR3 length: 17 residues. The germline V gene has CDR1 SGHTA and CDR2 FQGNSA. The V end lost 2 bases, the J end lost 0 bases, and 11 bases lay between the germline ends. The CDR3 nucleotides are TGTGCCAGCAGCTTACACCCACAGGGCTCTGGGGCCAACGTCCTGACTTTC. It yields the protein CASSLHPQGSGANVLTF.

The chain is built from TRBV5-1 and TRBJ2-5; D is uncertain. Germline V CDR1 and CDR2: SGHRS, YFSETQ. Trimming pared 0 bases from V and 2 bases from J, leaving 11 bases between. This CDR3 has 15 residues. CDR3 in amino acids: CASSLERQRQETQYF. As DNA, the CDR3 is TGCGCCAGCAGCTTGGAACGGCAGAGACAAGAGACCCAGTACTTC.

The table lists this clonotype with a few counts. V and J are TRBV20-1 and TRBJ1-1, with D perhaps TRBD1 (6 bases). Germline V gives CDR1 DFQATT, CDR2 SNEGSKA (reference sequence). CDR3 length: 13 residues. Trimming removed 1 base at V and 5 bases at J, with 11 bases between. CDR3 sequence reads: CSARGGLSTEAFF. In nucleotides, the CDR3 is TGCAGTGCTAGAGGGGGGCTGAGTACTGAAGCTTTCTTT.

The gene calls are TRBV15 and TRBJ2-3, with no clear D. The CDR3 sequence is 15 residues long. CDR1 LNHNV and CDR2 YYDKDF come from the germline V gene (reference sequence). Trimming removed 0 bases at V and 3 bases at J, with 10 bases between. CDR3 residues: CATSRDRLATDTQYF. CDR3 bases: TGTGCCACCAGCAGAGATAGACTTGCTACAGATACGCAGTATTTT.

This clonotype was detected a few times. This CDR3 is CASSLLGGQNYEQYF. The CDR3 DNA sequence: TGTGCCAGCAGTCTCCTCGGGGGACAGAACTACGAGCAGTACTTC. V gene TRBV28 combines with J gene TRBJ2-7; maybe TRBD1 (7 bases). The CDR3 runs to 15 residues. Germline V gene sequence: CDR1 MDHEN, CDR2 SYDVKM. The V and J ends lost 5 bases and 3 bases respectively, with 17 bases between them.

The V call is TRBV7-2, the J call TRBJ2-7; D is perhaps TRBD2 (6 bases). V was pared by 5 bases and J by 2 bases, with 16 bases between. The CDR3 covers 15 residues. Germline V CDR1 and CDR2: SGHTA, FQGNSA. CDR3 amino acids: CASSPDGGDAYEQYF. The CDR3 DNA reads TGTGCCAGCAGCCCAGACGGCGGGGACGCCTACGAGCAGTACTTC. Complete variable domain (other parts from reference TRBV7-2 and TRBJ2-7): GAGVSQSPSNKVTEKGKDVELRCDPISGHTALYWYRQSLGQGLEFLIYFQGNSAPDKSGLPSDRFSAERTGGSVSTLTIQRTQQEDSAVYLCASSPDGGDAYEQYFGPGTRLTVT.

This clonotype was seen only a few times. CDR3 sequence reads: CASSSEPGRSNQPQHF. CDR3 DNA sequence: TGTGCCAGCAGTTCGGAACCGGGACGGAGCAATCAGCCCCAGCATTTT. V usage is TRBV7-2 and J usage is TRBJ1-5; D perhaps matches TRBD1 (5 bases). The CDR3 loop spans 16 amino acids. Germline V gene sequence: CDR1 SGHTA, CDR2 FQGNSA. Deletions cut 6 bases from V and 1 base from J, with 16 bases between.

This chain links TRBV6-5 with TRBJ2-3; D is ambiguous. Trimming stripped 3 bases from V and 0 bases from J, with 7 bases between. Germline CDR1 reads MNHEY; CDR2 reads SVGAGI. This CDR3 is 14 amino acids long. The CDR3 DNA reads as TGTGCCAGCAGTTATTGGCAGAGCACAGATACGCAGTATTTT. Its translation: CASSYWQSTDTQYF.

This clonotype was picked up a small number of times. The rearrangement links TRBV20-1 to TRBJ1-6, with 10 bases identical to TRBD1. Trimming removed 1 base from V and 7 bases from J; junction bases left unmatched: 10. The germline V gene has CDR1 DFQATT and CDR2 SNEGSKA (reference sequence). The CDR3 loop spans 17 amino acids. CDR3 amino acids: CSARVLGTGASNSPLHF. CDR3 DNA: TGCAGTGCTAGAGTCCTCGGGACAGGGGCGTCCAATTCACCCCTCCACTTT.

This chain uses TRBV12-3 or TRBV12-4 with TRBJ2-2; 8 nucleotides line up with TRBD1. Losses at the gene ends were 7 bases for V and 4 bases for J; bases not matched to a gene: 17. This CDR3 contains 18 residues. The CDR3 DNA reads as TGTGCCAGCAACTCCGGCACAGGGGGTGGGAGGACCACCGGGGAGCTGTTTTTT. Residues: CASNSGTGGGRTTGELFF.

This clonotype appeared a few times. This chain connects TRBV2 to TRBJ2-2, with D perhaps given as TRBD1 or TRBD2 (6 bases each). Germline V gene data show CDR1 as SNHLY and CDR2 as FYNNEI. Trimming took off 3 bases at V and 2 bases at J, with 13 bases between the two ends. This CDR3 is 16 amino acids long. The CDR3 DNA follows: TGTGCCAGCAGTGAGATGGGGGGCCATAACACCGGGGAGCTGTTTTTT. Protein product: CASSEMGGHNTGELFF. Supplemented by reference TRBV2 and TRBJ2-2, the full variable domain reads EPEVTQTPSHQVTQMGQEVILRCVPISNHLYFYWYRQILGQKVEFLVSFYNNEISEKSEIFDDQFSVERPDGSNFTLKIRSTKLEDSAMYFCASSEMGGHNTGELFFGEGSRLTVL.

This clonotype came up a few times. The rearrangement joins TRBV9 to TRBJ1-1; 9 bases map to TRBD1. Germline CDR1 is SGDLS and CDR2 is YYNGEE. With V trimmed by 0 bases and J by 0 bases, 6 bases remained unmatched. The CDR3 spans 17 residues. The CDR3 DNA reads as TGTGCCAGCAGCGTAGGGAACAGGGGGCTTATGAACACTGAAGCTTTCTTT. Encoded protein: CASSVGNRGLMNTEAFF.

This clonotype came up a few times. J is TRBJ2-5 and V is TRBV7-9; D is perhaps TRBD2 (6 bases). The CDR3 runs 15 residues. Trimming left V 4 bases short and J 5 bases short, with 17 bases between. Germline lookup yields CDR1 SEHNR and CDR2 FQNEAQ (reference sequence). The DNA of the CDR3 is TGTGCCAGCAGCTCCCGCCCGGGAGCTTCCGAGACCCAGTACTTC. Translated: CASSSRPGASETQYF.

This clonotype occurred a few times. J is TRBJ1-5 and V is TRBV12-3 or TRBV12-4, with D uncertain. The CDR3 has 14 amino acids. Trimming removed 1 base from V and 0 bases from J, with 4 bases in between. The CDR3 coding sequence is TGTGCCAGCAGTTTAGTAAGTAGCAATCAGCCCCAGCATTTT. Residues: CASSLVSSNQPQHF.

This sequence joins TRBV7-2 and TRBJ2-5; a weak D match, TRBD1 (5 bases). The CDR3 is 14 residues long. Germline assignment: CDR1 SGHTA and CDR2 FQGNSA. V was clipped by 1 base and J by 3 bases, with 9 bases between them. The CDR3 loop reads CASSLGQNKETQYF. The CDR3 DNA reads TGTGCCAGCAGCTTAGGACAGAACAAAGAGACCCAGTACTTC.

Ten or more counts support this clonotype. The CDR3 loop reads CASKPLAGAETQYF. The CDR3 region has the DNA TGTGCCAGCAAGCCCCTAGCGGGAGCAGAGACCCAGTACTTC. The V and J genes are TRBV27 and TRBJ2-5, with 10 bases fitting TRBD2. J gave up 4 bases and V 7 bases, and 6 bases lay outside the gene matches. CDR1 is MNHEY, CDR2 SMNVEV, per germline (reference sequence). This CDR3 has 14 residues.

The chain combines TRBV12-3 or TRBV12-4 with TRBJ1-2; possible D gene TRBD1, 6 bases. Deletions cut 7 bases from V and 4 bases from J, with 13 bases between. The CDR3 length is 13 residues. CDR3 region: CASTRGHLYGYTF. The CDR3 DNA reads as TGTGCCAGCACCAGGGGCCATCTCTATGGCTACACCTTC.

This clonotype was detected a few times. This chain joins TRBV12-3 or TRBV12-4 and TRBJ2-4, with TRBD1 as a possible D gene (5 bases). Trimming removed 1 base at V and 1 base at J, with 11 bases between. The CDR3 runs to 16 residues. Here the CDR3 DNA reads TGTGCCAGCAGTTTAGAGGGGATTCTGGCCAAAAACATTCAGTACTTC. Amino acids: CASSLEGILAKNIQYF.